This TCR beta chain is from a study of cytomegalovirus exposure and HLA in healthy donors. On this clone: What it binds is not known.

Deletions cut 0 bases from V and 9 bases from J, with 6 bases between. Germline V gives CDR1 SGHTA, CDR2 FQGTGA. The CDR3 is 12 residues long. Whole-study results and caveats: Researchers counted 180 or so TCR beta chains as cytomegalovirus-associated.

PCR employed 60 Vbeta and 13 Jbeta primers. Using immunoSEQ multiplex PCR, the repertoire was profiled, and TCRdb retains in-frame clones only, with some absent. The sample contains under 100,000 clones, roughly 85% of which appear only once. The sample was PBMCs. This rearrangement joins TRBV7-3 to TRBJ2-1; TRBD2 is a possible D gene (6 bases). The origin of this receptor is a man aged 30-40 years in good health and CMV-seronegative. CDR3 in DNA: TGTGCCAGCAGCTTAACCGGGGGTGAGCAGTTCTTC. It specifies CASSLTGGEQFF. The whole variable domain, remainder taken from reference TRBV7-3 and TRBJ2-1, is GAGVSQTPSNKVTEKGKYVELRCDPISGHTALYWYRQSLGQGPEFLIYFQGTGAADDSGLPNDRFFAVRPEGSVSTLKIQRTERGDSAVYLCASSLTGGEQFFGPGTRLTVL.